Below are 6 T cell receptor beta chains sequenced from a single sample in a study of cytomegalovirus exposure and HLA in healthy donors. PCR primers comprised 60 Vbeta and 13 Jbeta primers. Sequencing used immunoSEQ multiplex PCR; TCRdb keeps in-frame clones, though not all of them. The sample carries about 140,000 clones, approximately 80% recorded once. Sequenced: PBMCs. Receptor source: a woman aged 35 to 49 in good health and CMV-seronegative.

This rearrangement joins TRBV5-1 to TRBJ1-5; a possible D gene is TRBD1 (6 bases). Trimming removed 4 bases at V and 8 bases at J, with 16 bases between. Germline V CDR1 and CDR2: SGHRS, YFSETQ. This CDR3 is built from 14 residues. The CDR3 sequence is CASSTDSPGKPQHF. DNA of the CDR3: TGCGCCAGCAGCACGGACAGCCCAGGAAAGCCCCAGCATTTT.

The chain recombines TRBV28 with TRBJ2-3, with D perhaps matching TRBD2 (5 bases). CDR3 length: 17 amino acids. The germline gives CDR1 MDHEN, CDR2 SYDVKM. The V gene lost 7 bases and the J gene lost 2 bases, with 22 bases spanning the gap. The CDR3: CASMSPFSAKDTDTQYF. DNA of the CDR3: TGTGCCAGCATGTCGCCTTTTAGCGCTAAAGACACAGATACGCAGTATTTT.

The chain couples TRBV6-4 to TRBJ2-1; 8 nucleotides match TRBD2. With 5 bases clipped from V and 5 bases from J, the junction kept 5 bases outside the gene matches. Germline CDR1 MRHNA, CDR2 SNTAGT. The CDR3 consists of 14 residues. CDR3 region: CASSPGLGDNEQFF. The CDR3 DNA is TGTGCCAGCAGTCCGGGACTAGGGGACAATGAGCAGTTCTTC.

The CDR3 DNA is TGTGCCAGCTCCCCCGCGATCAACGAGCAGTACTTC. Translating it yields CASSPAINEQYF. The chain employs TRBV18 and TRBJ2-7, with no clear D. V was clipped by 6 bases and J by 5 bases, with 11 bases between them. CDR3 length equals 12 residues. From germline, CDR1 is KGHSH and CDR2 LQKENI.

This rearrangement joins TRBV5-6 to TRBJ1-1; D is possibly TRBD1 (6 bases). The CDR3 has 15 amino acids. The ends were cut back, 6 bases at V and 0 bases at J, with 15 bases in the middle. Germline CDR1 is SGHDT and CDR2 is YYEEEE. As DNA, the CDR3 is TGTGCCAGCACCACTTCGGACAGCATGAACACTGAAGCTTTCTTT. It yields the protein CASTTSDSMNTEAFF. Looking up the rest from reference TRBV5-6 and TRBJ1-1 gives the full variable domain: DAGVTQSPTHLIKTRGQQVTLRCSPKSGHDTVSWYQQALGQGPQFIFQYYEEEERQRGNFPDRFSGHQFPNYSSELNVNALLLGDSALYLCASTTSDSMNTEAFFGQGTRLTVV.

The V and J genes are TRBV5-1 and TRBJ1-4; 7 bases align to TRBD1. The germline V gene encodes CDR1 SGHRS and CDR2 YFSETQ. The J segment lost 5 bases and the V segment lost 4 bases, leaving 8 bases of the junction unmatched. CDR3 length equals 15 residues. This CDR3 is CASSLDPRGNEKLFF. The CDR3 nucleotides are TGCGCCAGCAGCCTAGACCCCAGGGGGAATGAAAAACTGTTTTTT. Drawing the rest from reference TRBV5-1 and TRBJ1-4, the complete variable domain is KAGVTQTPRYLIKTRGQQVTLSCSPISGHRSVSWYQQTPGQGLQFLFEYFSETQRNKGNFPGRFSGRQFSNSRSEMNVSTLELGDSALYLCASSLDPRGNEKLFFGSGTQLSVL.